This entry concerns a single TCR beta chain. The antigen is undetermined. Healthy bone marrow donors made up the donors. The CDR3 spans 14 residues. V shed 2 bases and J 6 bases; nucleotides not matched to a gene: 6. This record comes from a study of cytomegalovirus exposure and HLA in healthy donors. Whole-study findings and limits: Researchers left out some V segments, among them TRBV6-2 and TRBV6-3, as indistinguishable. Most of the TCR beta V segments (in an earlier analysis) were productive either about 87% or about 30% of the time.

The primer mix had 60 Vbeta and 13 Jbeta primers. TCRdb's table, derived via immunoSEQ multiplex PCR, lists solely in-frame clones and lacks some. The sample includes about 260,000 clones, 80% to 90% of them seen just once. The chain joins TRBV5-3 to TRBJ1-2, with TRBD1 matching over 8 bases. TRBV5-3 is treated as an ORF (open reading frame) with a function not yet certain. This TCR came from a woman in her thirties or forties in good health and CMV-seropositive. Sequences were obtained from PBMCs. The CDR3 nucleotides read TGTGCCAGAAGCTTACGGCCAGGGGGCGATGGCTACACCTTC. This translates into CARSLRPGGDGYTF.